This T cell receptor (beta chain) was recovered during a study of long-term antiretroviral therapy in people with HIV (dated by TCRdb to 2021 to 2024). The study in broad terms: Collection of the earliest samples took place about a decade ahead of the 2015 WHO recommendation for immediate ART, at a time when ART was typically delayed until CD4 counts fell. From 25 to 30 adults with confirmed HIV infection, the cohort provided 192 cryopreserved PBMC samples, gathered serially across a mean of approximately six years (range 1-12). No cross-contamination during QIAcube processing was seen in test extractions of a monoclonal T-cell line run alongside roughly 35 polyclonal samples. This retrospective serial study examined whether starting ART and sustained HIV suppression were associated with changes in the composition and diversity of the TRB repertoire in peripheral blood. Eleven of the 30 participants with HIV were female. Results and caveats for the whole study, not just this receptor: Unsorted PBMC were profiled instead of sorted CD4+ and CD8+ T cells because pre-ART samples had limited cell numbers. The samples span the years 2004 to 2017, and the ART regimens used at that time may not be as effective as current regimens. Since PBMC availability was limited, sequencing covered only the TCR beta chain, with no alpha chain pairing. ART initiation was associated with a significant increase in TRB diversity, but diversity stayed significantly below transplant donor controls even after long-term ART. No data were available on ART adherence, viral resistance or therapy changes, limiting inferences about post-ART repertoire changes. At every time point, the repertoire was dominated by expanded TRB clones first identified before ART initiation, although this dominance fluctuated and, in many PLHIV, declined after ART. CDR3 length ranges in HIV repertoires were narrower than in controls, and network structure suggested an antigen-experienced repertoire with only a slight naive shift after ART.

To be included, a participant needed at least one PBMC sample from before ART initiation plus at least two post-ART samples. Every participant with HIV received treatment in the United States of America. Cryopreserved samples of about 0.95-11 million PBMC were thawed and washed before DNA extraction. At the time of the earliest PBMC sample, participants with HIV were aged between about 23 and 54 years. PBMC samples were contributed by each participant from 1-4 timepoints before ART initiation and 2-8 timepoints after ART initiation, with a median of 7 samples. Serial HIV viral load, CD4+ T-cell count, ART history and demographic data were obtained for every participant. Using a Qiagen kit on a QIAcube, genomic DNA was extracted from unsorted PBMC, with samples processed in batches of 12. The immunoSEQ hsTCRB v3.0 assay was used at survey level resolution for TRB variable region sequencing. The target sequencing depth for TRB was roughly 40,000-50,000 T-cell genomes per sample. TRB libraries were pooled and sequenced on an Illumina MiSeq using a v3 150-cycle kit. The paper's processing steps were these. Repertoire analysis was performed in R inside a reproducible Nextflow workflow that covered QC, data transformation and analysis. LymphoSeq2, an R package for AIRR-Seq data exploration, was used to implement custom analyses. A handful of samples that yielded fewer than 5000 total TRB sequences were excluded, so that fewer than 250 HIV repertoires were analyzed. Among the 180 to 200 HIV repertoires that were kept, 59 were collected before ART initiation and about 130 were collected after ART initiation. Repertoires were downsampled to 5000 TRB nucleotide sequences, and summary statistics were averaged over 100 downsampling iterations. Only TRB sequences with CDR3 regions of at least seven amino acids were retained for analysis. A Shannon entropy-derived clonality score and the Gini coefficient were used to measure diversity. In the repertoire networks, any two of the top 5000 CDR3 amino acid sequences were linked whenever the two sequences differed by an edit distance of one. GLIPH2 predicted antigen specificity groups and MHC restriction for TRB CDR3 amino acid sequences. Known CMV, EBV, HIV or tissue antigen associations were flagged by matching CDR3 amino acid sequences against VDJdb and McPAS-TCR. Pre-ART, post-ART and control groups were compared with Wilcoxon signed-rank tests and Holm-Bonferroni correction. TCRdb carries this immuneACCESS record with in-frame sequences only. Its versions omit some clonotypes, under half of them owing to an unresolved V gene in the studies checked, with the rest unexplained. That table furnishes V, J and clone size, whereas the DNA furnished D and trimming. This sample is represented by more than 11,000 clones; 70% to 85% of them were singletons. The top ten clones comprise about a fifth of the sample.

Deletion took 3 bases off V and 3 bases off J, with a span of 13 bases between the germline ends. From a lookup of the germline V gene, CDR1 and CDR2 are LGHNT and FRNRAP. From cysteine to phenylalanine, the CDR3 is 15 amino acids long. Of all the DNA, just the CDR3 is kept, 45 bases in frame from base 1. Comments on this clone: Its binding antigen is unknown. Base qualities are not provided; no much larger clone lies one nucleotide away.

The chain links TRBV12-5 with TRBJ2-3; the D region possibly corresponds to TRBD2 (7 bases align). Source: unsorted PBMCs, taken 1.3 years before starting antiretroviral therapy. The clonotype was recovered from a man in his forties or fifties with HIV. For the CDR3, the sequence is CASGFVAGATDTQYF. The DNA sequence follows: TGTGCTAGTGGTTTTGTGGCGGGGGCAACAGATACGCAGTATTTT. The entire variable domain, with the stretches around the CDR3 drawn from the reference TRBV12-5 and TRBJ2-3 proteins, is DARVTQTPRHKVTEMGQEVTMRCQPILGHNTVFWYRQTMMQGLELLAYFRNRAPLDDSGMPKDRFSAEMPDATLATLKIQPSEPRDSAVYFCASGFVAGATDTQYFGPGTRLTVL.